This paragraph covers one T cell receptor beta chain sequence. The antigen is unknown. Only in-frame clones appear in the TCRdb table, and some are missing; sequencing was by immunoSEQ multiplex PCR. The sample lists some 40,000 clones; roughly 84% were seen once. The data were taken from a study of lymphopenia after photon versus proton radiotherapy. Whole-study results and caveats: After the lymphocyte nadir, photon-treated repertoires showed oligoclonal expansion, especially of CD8+ Temra cells.

The clonotype was recovered from a woman in her sixties or seventies with pancreatic cancer. Some clones in this sample may be carry-over from other donors' samples. The source material was peripheral blood, sampled from a patient treated with proton-based radiotherapy.

CDR3 in amino acids: CASSTPRTGRVAFF. CDR3 bases: TGTGCCAGTAGTACCCCGCGGACGGGGAGGGTAGCTTTCTTT. The gene calls are TRBV19 and TRBJ1-1; D is ambiguous. This CDR3 spans 14 amino acids. V lost 4 bases, J lost 10 bases, and 19 bases lay in between. CDR1 and CDR2 (germline): LNHDA, SQIVND (reference sequence). Variable domain in full (rest from reference TRBV19 and TRBJ1-1): DGGITQSPKYLFRKEGQNVTLSCEQNLNHDAMYWYRQDPGQGLRLIYYSQIVNDFQKGDIAEGYSVSREKKESFPLTVTSAQKNPTAFYLCASSTPRTGRVAFFGQGTRLTVV.